Below, 5 T cell receptor beta chains from the same sample are listed, as sequenced in a study of T-cell reconstitution after alpha-beta-depleted transplantation in children. As it was prepared, the TCRbeta library received unique molecular identifiers. TCRdb used MiXCR to reprocess the PCR reads, holding one entry per CDR3 protein. This sample has 400,000 to 550,000 distinct CDR3 sequences, with over 9.5% found just once. Material: PBMCs, obtained before TCRalphabeta/CD19-depleted stem cell transplant. The receptors derive from a child younger than 10 with inherited bone marrow failure, due to receive a stem cell transplant.

This clonotype was seen only once. The genes are TRBV19 and TRBJ1-1; no clear D gene. This CDR3 contains 16 residues. CDR1 is LNHDA, CDR2 SQIVND, per germline (reference sequence). V was clipped by 2 bases and J by 1 base, with 14 bases between them. The CDR3, as DNA: TGTGCCAGTAGTATACTGACCACAGTACAGAACACTGAAGCTTTCTTT. It encodes CASSILTTVQNTEAFF.

This clonotype was recorded many times. The chain is built from TRBV4-2 and TRBJ2-5, with 10 bases identical to TRBD2. Germline V gene data show CDR1 as LGHNA and CDR2 as YNFKEQ. The length of the CDR3 is 16 residues. The V and J ends lost 4 bases and 6 bases, in that order; junction bases with no gene match: 11. CDR3 nucleotide sequence: TGTGCCAGCAGCCCCCAACTAGCGGGGCGGGGGAAGACCCAGTACTTC. Its translation: CASSPQLAGRGKTQYF.

This sequence joins TRBV29-1 and TRBJ2-3; tentatively, D is TRBD2 (6 bases). The ends were cut back, 4 bases at V and 3 bases at J, with 11 bases in the middle. CDR1 and CDR2 (germline): SQVTM, ANQGSEA. This CDR3 spans 13 amino acids. The CDR3 here is CSVARGRTDTQYF. The CDR3 DNA is TGCAGCGTTGCCAGAGGGAGGACAGATACGCAGTATTTT.

The chain couples TRBV7-9 to TRBJ1-2; D is unclear. This CDR3 comprises 12 residues. From germline, CDR1 is SEHNR and CDR2 FQNEAQ (reference sequence). V was clipped by 7 bases and J by 3 bases, with 9 bases between them. The CDR3 protein is CASTPPDYGYTF. In DNA form, the CDR3 reads TGTGCCAGCACCCCGCCGGACTATGGCTACACCTTC. The whole variable domain, remainder taken from reference TRBV7-9 and TRBJ1-2, is DTGVSQNPRHKITKRGQNVTFRCDPISEHNRLYWYRQTLGQGPEFLTYFQNEAQLEKSRLLSDRFSAERPKGSFSTLEIQRTEQGDSAMYLCASTPPDYGYTFGSGTRLTVV.

This chain connects TRBV30 to TRBJ2-1; D not certain. CDR1 is GTSNPN, CDR2 SVGIG, per germline (reference sequence). The CDR3 loop spans 15 amino acids. Trimming removed 1 base from V and 0 bases from J, with 10 bases in between. Here the CDR3 DNA reads TGTGCCTGGAGTGCCATAAAGAGCTCCTACAATGAGCAGTTCTTC. It is translated as CAWSAIKSSYNEQFF.